This record looks at one T cell receptor beta chain sequence and its context. The germline CDR1 and CDR2 sequences are KGHDR and SFDVKD. The CDR3 consists of 11 residues. Treatment meaning: around 19 received Ad26.COV2.S at low or high dose, single or two shots; roughly 5 received placebo; per-sample allocation not given. Specimen acquisition occurred on day 63 following the initial vaccine or placebo injection. Profiled with immunoSEQ multiplex PCR; TCRdb holds only in-frame clones, not every one. This table holds 300,000 to 400,000 clones, roughly nine tenths found once. The data are from a study of Ad26.COV2.S vaccination and SARS-CoV-2 variants. Whole-study context: Sample donor was a member of the COV1001 Ad26.COV2.S trial arm.

V is TRBV24-1 and J is TRBJ1-1; D not certain. The origin of this receptor is a person aged 18-60 years who received the Ad26.COV2.S COVID-19 vaccine or a placebo. The input for sequencing was peripheral blood, taken in a trial of Ad26.COV2.S vaccine versus placebo. The CDR3, as DNA: TGTGACCCTCTAAGACACACTGAAGCTTTCTTT. This encodes CDPLRHTEAFF.